Listed here are 26 T cell receptor beta chains from one sample, sequenced in a study of CD8 T cells in ankylosing spondylitis. One entry per CDR3 protein, called by TCRdb with MiXCR from the 5' RACE reads. The sample holds about 220,000 distinct CDR3 sequences, approximately 7.4% seen once. Whole-study results and caveats: Characteristic, it appeared, of ankylosing spondylitis blood was a TCR beta motif of eight highly homologous variants.

For these receptors, no antigen is known. Source material: blood, either unsorted or a sorted T cell fraction (not recorded which). These receptors came from a male donor with ankylosing spondylitis.

This clonotype has ten or more counts. The chain is built from TRBV9 and TRBJ2-3, with 9 bases aligning to TRBD2. This CDR3 comprises 17 residues. The J segment lost 2 bases and the V segment lost 0 bases, leaving 7 bases of the junction unmatched. CDR1 and CDR2 (germline): SGDLS, YYNGEE. The CDR3 reads CASSVESAGGITDTQYF. The CDR3 DNA follows: TGTGCCAGCAGCGTAGAATCTGCGGGGGGGATCACAGATACGCAGTATTTT.

This clonotype has at least ten counts. The chain uses TRBV15 and TRBJ2-7; 16 bases fit TRBD2. CDR3 length equals 16 residues. CDR1 LNHNV and CDR2 YYDKDF come from the germline V gene (reference sequence). The trim removed 5 bases at V and 7 bases at J, leaving 8 bases unmatched. The CDR3 nucleotides read TGTGCCACCAGCTTGGGGACTAGCGGGAGGGCTGGGGAGCAGTACTTC. Translating gives CATSLGTSGRAGEQYF.

This clonotype was found many times. This rearrangement joins TRBV9 to TRBJ2-1, with unresolved D. Deletions cut 3 bases from V and 1 base from J, with 8 bases between. Germline CDR1 SGDLS, CDR2 YYNGEE. The CDR3 is made up of 14 amino acids. The CDR3 is CASSASVSYNEQFF. In DNA, the CDR3 is TGTGCCAGCAGCGCCAGCGTTTCCTACAATGAGCAGTTCTTC.

In this sample, this clonotype turned up a few times. The genes are TRBV7-9 and TRBJ1-1; 7 bases map to TRBD1. The CDR3 extends over 14 amino acids. The germline CDR1 and CDR2 sequences are SEHNR and FQNEAQ (reference sequence). The ends lost 5 bases at V and 8 bases at J; junction bases unmatched: 11. CDR3 DNA sequence: TGTGCCAGCAGCCCCCCAGGGGGAAGGAAAGAAGCTTTCTTT. Its protein is CASSPPGGRKEAFF.

This clonotype was counted a few times. The chain links TRBV27 to TRBJ2-1, with a possible D match to TRBD2 (5 bases). Trimming removed 3 bases at V and 10 bases at J, with 13 bases between. This CDR3 contains 13 residues. CDR1 and CDR2 from the germline V gene are MNHEY and SMNVEV (reference sequence). For the CDR3, the DNA is TGTGCCAGCAGTTTTAAAGGTACGGGGGAGCAGTTCTTC. Its translation: CASSFKGTGEQFF.

This clonotype was counted ten times or more. The V and J genes are TRBV20-1 and TRBJ2-7; 9 nucleotides line up with TRBD2. CDR3 length: 15 residues. V gave up 0 bases and J gave up 4 bases; unmatched junction bases: 7. Germline V lookup: CDR1 DFQATT, CDR2 SNEGSKA (reference sequence). The CDR3 loop reads CSARDRASGMYEQYF. The CDR3 DNA reads TGCAGTGCTAGAGACAGGGCTAGCGGGATGTACGAGCAGTACTTC.

This clonotype occurred a few times. The rearrangement uses TRBV7-8 and TRBJ2-7; D is possibly TRBD1 (6 bases). Germline V CDR1 and CDR2: SGHVS, FQNEAQ. V lost 4 bases, J lost 5 bases, and 15 bases lay in between. This CDR3 has 14 residues. CDR3 sequence (DNA): TGTGCCAGCAGCTCCGGGACACCAAGCAACGAGCAGTACTTC. It translates to CASSSGTPSNEQYF.

This clonotype has a count of ten or more. J is TRBJ1-3 and V is TRBV12-3 or TRBV12-4, with D hard to call. The CDR3 has 15 amino acids. The ends were cut back, 3 bases at V and 4 bases at J, with 13 bases in the middle. CDR3 residues: CASSFPLVPGNTIYF. The CDR3 DNA reads as TGTGCCAGCAGTTTTCCTCTTGTCCCGGGAAACACCATATATTTT.

This clonotype occurred many times. V is TRBV2 and J is TRBJ2-7; D is ambiguous. The CDR3 runs to 12 residues. V was trimmed by 3 bases and J by 9 bases, leaving 12 bases between them. The germline V gene encodes CDR1 SNHLY and CDR2 FYNNEI. The CDR3 reads CASSDGRPRQYF. CDR3 in DNA: TGTGCCAGCAGTGATGGCAGGCCAAGGCAGTACTTC.

This clonotype was found many times. The J gene is TRBJ1-5, the V gene TRBV28, with 9 bases fitting TRBD1. The V and J ends lost 3 bases and 2 bases, in that order; junction bases with no gene match: 5. In germline, CDR1 is MDHEN, CDR2 SYDVKM. This CDR3 is 16 amino acids long. In DNA, the CDR3 is TGTGCCAGCAGTTTTACAGGGGGCGCAGGCAATCAGCCCCAGCATTTT. Its translation: CASSFTGGAGNQPQHF.

This clonotype showed up just a few times. The chain joins TRBV6-2 or TRBV6-3 to TRBJ2-2; TRBD1 matches at 7 bases. This CDR3 comprises 20 residues. Germline loops: CDR1 MNHEY, CDR2 SVGEGT. The V and J ends lost 4 bases and 2 bases, in that order; junction bases with no gene match: 19. CDR3 DNA: TGTGCCAGCAGTTCGTTTACCCGAGGGGGCCCCATGATAAACACCGGGGAGCTGTTTTTT. Amino acids: CASSSFTRGGPMINTGELFF.

V and J are TRBV7-9 and TRBJ2-3, with TRBD1 matching over 7 bases. Germline trimming cut 3 bases from V and 1 base from J; bases unmatched to any gene: 7. The CDR3 runs to 16 residues. The V gene's germline CDR1 is SEHNR and CDR2 FQNEAQ (reference sequence). CDR3 amino acids: CASSFGQVDGTDTQYF. CDR3 sequence (DNA): TGTGCCAGCAGCTTCGGACAGGTGGATGGCACAGATACGCAGTATTTT.

This clonotype has ten or more counts. V usage is TRBV7-9 and J usage is TRBJ2-3, with 7 bases lining up with TRBD2. CDR1 SEHNR and CDR2 FQNEAQ come from the germline V gene (reference sequence). The CDR3 runs to 14 residues. V trimming: 1 base; J trimming: 5 bases; junction bases outside the gene matches: 3. CDR3 sequence: CASSLVSSGDTQYF. The DNA of the CDR3 is TGTGCCAGCAGCTTAGTCTCTAGCGGAGATACGCAGTATTTT.

There are many counts of this clonotype. V and J are TRBV4-1 and TRBJ2-3; D is uncertain. Germline CDR1 MGHRA, CDR2 YSYEKL. V was clipped by 5 bases and J by 4 bases, with 4 bases between them. This CDR3 spans 11 amino acids. CDR3 sequence reads: CASSEADTQYF. The CDR3 coding sequence is TGCGCCAGCAGCGAAGCAGATACGCAGTATTTT.

This clonotype was seen more than once but under ten times. V usage is TRBV7-2 and J usage is TRBJ2-3; 7 nucleotides line up with TRBD2. Unmatched junction bases numbered 10, after V lost 5 bases and J lost 5 bases. Germline V CDR1 and CDR2: SGHTA, FQGNSA. The CDR3 has 15 amino acids. The CDR3, as DNA: TGTGCCAGCAGCCGCTGGGGGGGGGAGAAAGATACGCAGTATTTT. Its protein is CASSRWGGEKDTQYF.

This clonotype was detected many times. J is TRBJ2-3 and V is TRBV10-3, with a weak D call TRBD2 (6 bases). This CDR3 spans 15 amino acids. V lost 3 bases to trimming and J lost 3 bases, with 13 bases between them. The germline V gene encodes CDR1 ENHRY and CDR2 SYGVKD. The CDR3 spells CAISDQLAVTDTQYF. The DNA for the CDR3 is TGTGCCATCAGTGACCAACTAGCCGTTACAGATACGCAGTATTTT.

This clonotype was detected many times. This rearrangement joins TRBV9 to TRBJ2-1, with D unresolved. The CDR3 covers 15 residues. In germline, CDR1 is SGDLS, CDR2 YYNGEE. V lost 4 bases and J lost 0, with 11 bases in between. CDR3 loop: CASSPPSNSYNEQFF. The CDR3 nucleotides read TGTGCCAGCAGCCCCCCATCGAACTCCTACAATGAGCAGTTCTTC.

In this sample, this clonotype turned up many times. The gene calls are TRBV4-2 and TRBJ2-1; D assignment may be TRBD1 or TRBD2 (5 bases each). There are 15 residues in the CDR3. V was cut by 0 bases and J by 7 bases, with 13 bases left in between. Germline V gene data show CDR1 as LGHNA and CDR2 as YNFKEQ. The CDR3 sequence is CASSQEGLAGNEQFF. The CDR3, as DNA: TGTGCCAGCAGCCAAGAGGGGCTAGCAGGTAATGAGCAGTTCTTC.

This clonotype came up many times. The V and J genes are TRBV2 and TRBJ2-1; perhaps TRBD2 as D (6 bases). V was trimmed by 6 bases and J by 8 bases, leaving 26 bases between them. Germline V gene lookup returns CDR1 SNHLY and CDR2 FYNNEI. The CDR3 is 17 residues long. DNA for the CDR3: TGTGCCAGCAGGGAATCTAGGGCGGCGGGGTACGACGATGAGCAGTTCTTC. It encodes CASRESRAAGYDDEQFF.

This clonotype was seen ten or more times. The chain carries TRBV7-9 and TRBJ2-1; D assignment may be TRBD1 or TRBD2 (6 bases each). Germline V CDR1 and CDR2: SEHNR, FQNEAQ (reference sequence). CDR3 size: 12 residues. V was shortened by 5 bases and J by 14 bases, with 16 bases between the two germline ends. In nucleotides, the CDR3 is TGTGCCAGCAGCCCGGGGGCTAGCGCCAAGTTCTTC. It encodes CASSPGASAKFF.

This clonotype was counted between two and nine times. The rearrangement uses TRBV29-1 and TRBJ1-1; no firm D call. Trimming shortened V by 4 bases and J by 1 base, and 4 bases separated the two germline ends. There are 11 residues in the CDR3. Looked up from germline, CDR1 is SQVTM and CDR2 is ANQGSEA. The CDR3 reads CSVVQNTEAFF. CDR3 nucleotides: TGCAGCGTTGTACAGAACACTGAAGCTTTCTTT.

This clonotype came up a few times. This chain connects TRBV30 to TRBJ1-1, with TRBD1 as a possible D gene (5 bases). Germline values: CDR1 GTSNPN, CDR2 SVGIG (reference sequence). V was cut by 6 bases and J by 8 bases, with 13 bases left in between. This CDR3 region has 11 residues. The CDR3 region has the DNA TGTGCCTGTCACGTCGGGGGGGAAGCTTTCTTT. This sequence encodes CACHVGGEAFF.

This clonotype has a count of ten or more. The rearrangement uses TRBV6-1 and TRBJ1-1; no clear D gene. V dropped 8 bases and J dropped 1 base, with 11 bases sitting between them. The CDR3 covers 13 residues. Germline loops: CDR1 MNHNS, CDR2 SASEGT. The CDR3 coding sequence is TGTGCCAGCCGCTTGCCGGGGAACACTGAAGCTTTCTTT. The encoded protein is CASRLPGNTEAFF.

Many counts were recorded for this clonotype. CDR3 sequence reads: CATVGRDGVEQYF. DNA of the CDR3: TGTGCCACCGTAGGCAGGGACGGTGTCGAGCAGTACTTC. The rearrangement links TRBV2 to TRBJ2-7; D may correspond to TRBD1 or TRBD2 (5 bases each). From germline, CDR1 is SNHLY and CDR2 FYNNEI. The V end lost 10 bases, the J end lost 6 bases, and 19 bases lay between the germline ends. The CDR3 has 13 amino acids.

This clonotype was observed many times. The V and J genes are TRBV28 and TRBJ2-5; tentatively, D is TRBD1 (5 bases). V was trimmed by 3 bases and J by 2 bases, leaving 10 bases between them. CDR3 length: 14 residues. CDR1 is MDHEN, CDR2 SYDVKM, per germline. CDR3 bases: TGTGCCAGCAGTTTGCCCAGGGCACAAGAGACCCAGTACTTC. It translates to CASSLPRAQETQYF.

This clonotype has a count of ten or more. The chain links TRBV6-2 or TRBV6-3 to TRBJ2-1; D remains unclear. The germline gives CDR1 MNHEY, CDR2 SVGEGT. Trimming removed 8 bases at V and 2 bases at J, with 4 bases between. This CDR3 is 11 amino acids long. CDR3 sequence: CASVTYNEQFF. The CDR3 coding sequence is TGTGCCAGCGTCACCTACAATGAGCAGTTCTTC.